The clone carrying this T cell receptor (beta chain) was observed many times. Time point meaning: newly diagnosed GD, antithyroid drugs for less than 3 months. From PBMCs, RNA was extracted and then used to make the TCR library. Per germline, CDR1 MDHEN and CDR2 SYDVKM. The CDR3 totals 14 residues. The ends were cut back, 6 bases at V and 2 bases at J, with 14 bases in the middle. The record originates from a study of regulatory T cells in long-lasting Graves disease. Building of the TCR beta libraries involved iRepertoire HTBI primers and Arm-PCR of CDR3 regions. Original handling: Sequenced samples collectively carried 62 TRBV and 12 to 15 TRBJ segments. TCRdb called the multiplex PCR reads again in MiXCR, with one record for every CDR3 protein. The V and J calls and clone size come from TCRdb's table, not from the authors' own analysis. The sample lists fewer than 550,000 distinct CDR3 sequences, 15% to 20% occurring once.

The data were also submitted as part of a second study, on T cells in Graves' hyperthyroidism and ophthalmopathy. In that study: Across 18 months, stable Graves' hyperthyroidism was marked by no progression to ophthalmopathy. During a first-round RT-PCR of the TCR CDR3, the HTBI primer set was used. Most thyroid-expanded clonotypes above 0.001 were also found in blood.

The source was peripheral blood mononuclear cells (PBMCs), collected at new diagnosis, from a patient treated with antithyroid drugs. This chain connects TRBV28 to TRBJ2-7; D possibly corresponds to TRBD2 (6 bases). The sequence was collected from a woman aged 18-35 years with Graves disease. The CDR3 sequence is CASRPGTATYEQYF. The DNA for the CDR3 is TGTGCCAGCAGGCCCGGGACTGCCACCTACGAGCAGTACTTC.